This T cell receptor beta chain was found in a study of T cells in localized non-small cell lung cancer. This CDR3 contains 14 residues. The V segment lost 2 bases and the J segment 5 bases; nucleotides outside the gene matches: 4. Looked up from germline, CDR1 is GTSNPN and CDR2 is SVGIG (reference sequence). Sequencing was performed with immunoSEQ multiplex PCR; in TCRdb, only in-frame clones are kept and a portion is missing. The profile covers nearly 25,000 clones, with roughly 92% appearing a single time and roughly 2.6% taken by the ten largest. This TCR derives from a woman between 35 and 75 years old with stage I lung adenocarcinoma. The genes are TRBV30 and TRBJ2-2, with 8 bases fitting TRBD1. The material sequenced was peripheral blood, taken before any cancer treatment. CDR3 residues: CAWSRTGSTGELFF. CDR3 DNA: TGTGCCTGGAGTCGGACAGGGAGTACCGGGGAGCTGTTTTTT.